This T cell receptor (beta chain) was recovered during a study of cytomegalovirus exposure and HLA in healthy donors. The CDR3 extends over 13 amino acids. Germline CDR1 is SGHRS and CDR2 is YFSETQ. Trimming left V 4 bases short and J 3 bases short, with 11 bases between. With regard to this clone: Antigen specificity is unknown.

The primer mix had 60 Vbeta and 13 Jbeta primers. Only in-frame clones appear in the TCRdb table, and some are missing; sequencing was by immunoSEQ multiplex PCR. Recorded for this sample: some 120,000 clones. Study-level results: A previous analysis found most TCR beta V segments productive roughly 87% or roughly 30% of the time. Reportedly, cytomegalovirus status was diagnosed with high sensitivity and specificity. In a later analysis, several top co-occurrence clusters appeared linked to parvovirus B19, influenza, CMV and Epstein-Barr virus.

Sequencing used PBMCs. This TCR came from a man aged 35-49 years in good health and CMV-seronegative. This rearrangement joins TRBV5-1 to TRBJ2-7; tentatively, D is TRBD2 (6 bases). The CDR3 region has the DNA TGCGCCAGCAGCAGACTAGGTGACTACGAGCAGTACTTC. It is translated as CASSRLGDYEQYF.